Following are 24 T cell receptor beta chains from one sample sequenced in a study of blood T cell repertoires in COVID-19. Profiling relied on immunoSEQ multiplex PCR, and the TCRdb table lists in-frame clones only, not all of them. Of some 93,000 clones listed, roughly 77% are singletons. The sample comprised peripheral blood. The receptors originated from a human donor in a cohort sampled during active COVID-19.

V and J are TRBV5-1 and TRBJ2-7; maybe TRBD1 (6 bases). The CDR3 is made up of 17 amino acids. Deletions cut 2 bases from V and 3 bases from J, with 21 bases between. Per the germline V gene, CDR1 is SGHRS and CDR2 is YFSETQ. In nucleotides, the CDR3 is TGCGCCAGCAGCTTCTCGACGAGGGGGATATTTGGCTACGAGCAGTACTTC. Amino acids: CASSFSTRGIFGYEQYF.

This sequence joins TRBV18 and TRBJ1-5; the match to TRBD1 covers 7 bases. Germline CDR1 is KGHSH and CDR2 is LQKENI. The CDR3 consists of 14 residues. V trimming: 5 bases; J trimming: 0 bases; junction bases outside the gene matches: 1. The CDR3 reads CASSGTVSNQPQHF. The CDR3 nucleotides read TGTGCCAGCTCAGGGACAGTTAGCAATCAGCCCCAGCATTTT.

V is TRBV2 and J is TRBJ2-5; TRBD2 matches at 14 bases. The J segment lost 14 bases and the V segment lost 6 bases, leaving 11 bases of the junction unmatched. Germline CDR1 SNHLY, CDR2 FYNNEI. This CDR3 has 14 amino acids. CDR3 loop: CASRGGTSGSGPYF. CDR3 nucleotides: TGTGCCAGCAGGGGGGGGACTAGCGGGAGTGGTCCTTACTTC.

This clone was observed a single time. The chain recombines TRBV28 with TRBJ2-7; a weak D match, TRBD2 (5 bases). The ends were cut back, 10 bases at V and 5 bases at J, with 18 bases in the middle. Germline V lookup: CDR1 MDHEN, CDR2 SYDVKM. This CDR3 has 13 residues. CDR3 sequence (DNA): TGTGCCACACTCCGGAGGATTGTCCACGAGCAGTACTTC. Its translation is CATLRRIVHEQYF.

In its sample, this clone was seen a few times. The chain links TRBV19 to TRBJ2-2; D is possibly TRBD1 (6 bases). The CDR3 contains 15 residues. The V and J ends lost 8 bases and 1 base respectively, with 14 bases between them. Germline assignment: CDR1 LNHDA and CDR2 SQIVND (reference sequence). CDR3 DNA sequence: TGTGCCAGTGGAAAGGGGGTTATGAACACCGGGGAGCTGTTTTTT. Translated, it gives CASGKGVMNTGELFF.

The sample holds many counts of this clone. The junction shows a germline mismatch at one end, possibly a read error. The chain has TRBV7-7 and TRBJ2-7, with 10 nucleotides matching TRBD2. This CDR3 region has 16 residues. Germline V gives CDR1 SSHAT, CDR2 FNYEAQ (reference sequence). The CDR3 loop reads CASSPPDSSGSYEQYF. The CDR3 coding sequence is TGTGCTAGCAGCCCCCCGGATTCTAGCGGGAGTTACGAGCAGTACTTC.

This clone has just one count. CDR3 DNA: TGTGCCAGCAGCCGGACTAGCGGGTCCGAGGTCACCGGGGAGCTGTTTTTT. Translation gives CASSRTSGSEVTGELFF. The J gene is TRBJ2-2, the V gene TRBV7-8; 11 positions match TRBD2. CDR1 is SGHVS, CDR2 FQNEAQ, per germline. The CDR3 extends over 17 amino acids. V dropped 5 bases and J dropped 4; count of bases not matched to a gene: 9.

The gene calls are TRBV5-1 and TRBJ2-1; 7 bases agree with TRBD2. This CDR3 has 15 amino acids. Trimming removed 1 base from V and 5 bases from J; junction bases left unmatched: 6. Germline CDR1 is SGHRS and CDR2 is YFSETQ. CDR3 DNA: TGCGCCAGCAGCTTGTTGGGCGGGAGCAACAATGAGCAGTTCTTC. Translating it yields CASSLLGGSNNEQFF.

The chain has TRBV19 and TRBJ2-3; the match to TRBD2 covers 11 bases. This CDR3 has 17 amino acids. V lost 2 bases to trimming and J lost 3 bases; unmatched junction nucleotides: 7. Germline V gives CDR1 LNHDA, CDR2 SQIVND (reference sequence). The CDR3 DNA sequence: TGTGCCAGTAGTATAAGAGGCCTAGCGGGAGGAACAGATACGCAGTATTTT. Its translation: CASSIRGLAGGTDTQYF.

The sample holds one count of this clone. The rearrangement links TRBV29-1 to TRBJ2-1, with TRBD1 matching over 10 bases. V trimming: 7 bases; J trimming: 9 bases; junction bases outside the gene matches: 9. The CDR3 has 13 amino acids. Germline CDR1 reads SQVTM; CDR2 reads ANQGSEA. CDR3 sequence: CSGVGQGISEQFF. The CDR3 DNA reads as TGCAGCGGGGTGGGACAGGGGATTAGTGAGCAGTTCTTC.

This chain connects TRBV4-3 to TRBJ2-3; the match to TRBD2 covers 7 bases. Germline CDR1 is LGHNA and CDR2 is YSLEER. The CDR3 runs to 18 residues. After removal of 2 bases from V and 5 bases from J, the junction contained 16 bases not matched to a gene. Here the CDR3 DNA reads TGCGCCAGCAGCCAATATTTTATAAGTACTTCGGGGGGAGATACGCAGTATTTT. Its protein is CASSQYFISTSGGDTQYF.

The CDR3 region is CAWSSTGLAAIQYF. Written as DNA, the CDR3 is TGTGCCTGGAGTTCTACGGGACTAGCGGCCATTCAGTACTTC. The chain has TRBV30 and TRBJ2-4; 11 nucleotides agree with TRBD2. This CDR3 contains 14 residues. V lost 2 bases and J lost 9; bases outside the gene matches: 6. The germline V gene has CDR1 GTSNPN and CDR2 SVGIG (reference sequence).

This clone was found a few times. The rearrangement joins TRBV16 to TRBJ2-7; 11 nucleotides line up with TRBD1. V shed 5 bases, J shed 1 base, and the junction held 4 bases outside the gene matches. Germline V CDR1 and CDR2: KGHSY, FQNENV. The length of the CDR3 is 15 residues. This CDR3 reads CASSNRDRGSYEQYF. CDR3 in DNA: TGTGCCAGCAGCAACCGGGACAGGGGGTCCTACGAGCAGTACTTC.

This clone was counted a single time. J is TRBJ2-5 and V is TRBV15; D may be TRBD2 (5 bases). The CDR3 contains 13 residues. V was shortened by 1 base and J by 5 bases, with 8 bases between the two germline ends. Per the germline V gene, CDR1 is LNHNV and CDR2 is YYDKDF (reference sequence). The CDR3 bases are TGTGCCACCAGCAGAGGAGGGTGGGAGACCCAGTACTTC. Translated: CATSRGGWETQYF.

The chain has TRBV5-1 and TRBJ1-2; 7 bases align to TRBD1. This CDR3 is 14 amino acids long. Looked up from germline, CDR1 is SGHRS and CDR2 is YFSETQ. V lost 1 base to trimming and J lost 2 bases; unmatched junction nucleotides: 2. The CDR3 DNA follows: TGCGCCAGCAGCTTGTTACAGGGGAACTATGGCTACACCTTC. Translating it yields CASSLLQGNYGYTF.

V is TRBV19 and J is TRBJ2-3, with 15 bases matching TRBD2. The CDR3 spans 16 residues. The J segment lost 4 bases and the V segment lost 4 bases, leaving 3 bases of the junction unmatched. Germline V gene data show CDR1 as LNHDA and CDR2 as SQIVND (reference sequence). The CDR3 DNA reads as TGTGCCAGTAGTAAAGGACTAGCGGGAGGGTCAGATACGCAGTATTTT. It encodes CASSKGLAGGSDTQYF.

This clone has ten or more counts. This chain links TRBV5-1 with TRBJ1-6, with D perhaps TRBD1 (6 bases). This CDR3 has 17 amino acids. Trimming took 4 bases from V and 0 from J, leaving 14 bases between them. Germline assignment: CDR1 SGHRS and CDR2 YFSETQ. CDR3 DNA sequence: TGCGCCAGCAGCGCGGACACAGGGAGCTCCTATAATTCACCCCTCCACTTT. Translating gives CASSADTGSSYNSPLHF.

The chain is built from TRBV6-6 and TRBJ2-7; 11 bases map to TRBD2. Germline lookup yields CDR1 MNHNY and CDR2 SVGAGI (reference sequence). The CDR3 loop spans 13 amino acids. J gave up 4 bases and V 6 bases, and 2 bases lay outside the gene matches. The CDR3 spells CASRTSGTYEQYF. The CDR3 DNA is TGTGCCAGCAGGACTAGCGGGACGTACGAGCAGTACTTC.

The chain uses TRBV7-9 and TRBJ2-2, with D possibly matching TRBD1 (6 bases). Trimming shortened V by 5 bases and J by 5 bases, and 18 bases separated the two germline ends. This CDR3 is 16 amino acids long. Germline values: CDR1 SEHNR, CDR2 FQNEAQ (reference sequence). The CDR3 is CASSPPGTTRTGELFF. For the CDR3, the DNA is TGTGCCAGCAGCCCACCAGGGACAACACGGACCGGGGAGCTGTTTTTT.

The V call is TRBV4-1, the J call TRBJ2-1; 8 bases agree with TRBD2. The germline CDR1 and CDR2 sequences are MGHRA and YSYEKL. The CDR3 spans 17 residues. The V and J ends lost 0 bases and 4 bases, in that order; junction bases with no gene match: 8. The CDR3 DNA sequence: TGCGCCAGCAGCCAAGATCTTACCTTAGCGGGGTACAATGAGCAGTTCTTC. It is translated as CASSQDLTLAGYNEQFF.

The J gene is TRBJ2-2, the V gene TRBV7-3; D ambiguous. This CDR3 has 16 residues. Trimming removed 5 bases at V and 6 bases at J, with 19 bases between. Germline assignment: CDR1 SGHTA and CDR2 FQGTGA. CDR3 protein: CASSRLGEAVPGELFF. The CDR3 nucleotides read TGTGCCAGCAGCCGACTTGGAGAGGCAGTCCCCGGGGAGCTGTTTTTT.

The chain couples TRBV5-1 to TRBJ1-4; unclear D gene. Trimming left V 0 bases short and J 1 base short, with 10 bases between. CDR1 is SGHRS and CDR2 is YFSETQ in the germline V gene. This CDR3 has 16 residues. The CDR3 DNA reads TGCGCCAGCAGCTTGGAGCACGGCGGAACTAATGAAAAACTGTTTTTT. It specifies CASSLEHGGTNEKLFF.

The J gene is TRBJ2-7, the V gene TRBV12-3 or TRBV12-4; D may be TRBD2 (5 bases). CDR3 size: 13 residues. Trimming left V 6 bases short and J 4 bases short, with 13 bases between. The CDR3 DNA reads as TGTGCCAGCAGCCGAGGGTCCGGTTACGAGCAGTACTTC. It specifies CASSRGSGYEQYF.

This chain connects TRBV6-6 to TRBJ1-4; 9 positions match TRBD1. V gave up 6 bases and J gave up 3 bases; unmatched junction bases: 5. The CDR3 is made up of 15 amino acids. Per the germline V gene, CDR1 is MNHNY and CDR2 is SVGAGI (reference sequence). The CDR3 bases are TGTGCCAGCAGGACAGGGGGGGCTGCTAATGAAAAACTGTTTTTT. As protein: CASRTGGAANEKLFF.